This T cell receptor (beta chain) was identified in a study of cytomegalovirus exposure and HLA in healthy donors. Germline V gene sequence: CDR1 SGHNT, CDR2 YENEEA. The CDR3 runs to 19 residues. V was clipped by 0 bases and J by 0 bases; unmatched bases: 10. As regards this clone: Other DNA sequences within the sample encode an identical CDR3.

PCR primers comprised 60 Vbeta and 13 Jbeta primers. Sequenced by immunoSEQ multiplex PCR; TCRdb stores in-frame clones only, minus some. The sample holds some 180,000 clones, 82% seen once. This sequence was found in a man aged 40-49 years in good health and CMV-seronegative. The J gene is TRBJ2-1, the V gene TRBV11-3, with TRBD2 matching over 8 bases. The sample taken for sequencing was PBMCs. The CDR3 sequence is CASSLDLLAGGSSYNEQFF. CDR3 nucleotides: TGTGCCAGCAGCTTAGATTTACTTGCGGGGGGAAGCTCCTACAATGAGCAGTTCTTC.